This TCR beta chain was sequenced during a study of blood T cell repertoires in COVID-19 (TCRdb year 2020). The study in broad terms: Samples covering the acute and convalescent phases of COVID-19 were provided by collaborators in the United States, Italy and Spain. The material from the prospective study consisted of cDNA or gDNA derived from T cells, B-cell-depleted T cells, or PBMCs. The dataset comprised deeply sampled blood TCRbeta repertoires from subjects exposed to, actively infected with, or recovered from COVID-19. The repertoires were released in a freely available public database intended as a resource for research on the immune response to SARS-CoV-2. Samples came from the ongoing ImmuneRACE study (first 160 participants) plus 1,254 subjects from 6 global collaborators. The sample metadata nearly always contained a de-identified subject ID, COVID-19 status, age in years and sex. Where available, HLA class I and class II types were taken from metadata supplied by the sample provider and were not determined by assay-based typing. What the work shows at the level of the full study, not this receptor alone: The amount of clinical and demographic metadata varied by source and participant and was provided uncurated.

TCRbeta CDR3 regions were amplified from genomic DNA by means of the immunoSEQ Assay, a bias-controlled multiplex PCR. The authors processed their data as follows. The number of nucleated cells in each sample was estimated by amplification of reference gene primers within the assay. To quantify the absolute abundance of each unique TCRbeta CDR3 rearrangement, sequence reads were collapsed and filtered. Productive Simpson clonality was computed per sample as the square root of Simpson's diversity index over productive rearrangements. This immuneACCESS table, as held by TCRdb, lists in-frame sequences with V and J called but not all clones. Of the missing ones, under half trace to an unresolved V gene in checked studies; the others have no known cause. That table is the source of V, J and clone size, and D and trimming were worked out from the DNA. Within this sample are around 67,000 clones, with almost 90% of them counted one time only. The ten largest clones add up to 1.5% to 2% of the sample.

The sample holds a few counts of this clone. Its antigen specificity is not known. Base qualities are missing; no much larger clone stands one base away. V and J lose 3 bases and 0 bases, and a span of 12 bases separates them. CDR1 and CDR2, looked up from the germline V gene, are LGHNA and YSLEER. The CDR3 measures 15 amino acids from cysteine to phenylalanine. The only DNA kept is the CDR3, 45 bases in frame from the first base. The collaborating institutions used their own protocols to collect whole blood in K2EDTA tubes. For TCRbeta analysis, collaborators shipped samples in one of three forms: frozen whole blood, isolated PBMCs, or DNA extracted from either of those sample types.

Sequences were obtained from peripheral blood. The source of this sequence is a woman older than 75 with active or convalescent COVID-19. Recombination linked TRBV4-3 to TRBJ2-7; TRBD2 is a weak D gene call, 6 bases matching. The sequenced DNA is TGCGCCAGCAGCCAGGTAGCGGTGAGCTCCTACGAGCAGTACTTC. This encodes CASSQVAVSSYEQYF.